The T cell receptor (beta chain) under discussion was sequenced for a study of shared clonotypes between healthy human individuals. The data were produced by immunoSEQ multiplex PCR, yet TCRdb's version contains in-frame clones alone and is incomplete. The repertoire holds roughly 760,000 clones, with 74% as singletons. CDR1 and CDR2 (germline): SGHRS, YFSETQ. Between the trimmed V and J ends, which lost 3 bases and 5 bases, there was a span of 8 bases. CDR3 length: 12 residues. The chain carries TRBV5-1 and TRBJ2-5, with D perhaps matching TRBD1 or TRBD2 (5 bases each). The sequence was obtained from a woman aged 25 to 39 in good health. Specimen: memory CD4+ T cells sorted from blood. Subset reported: CD45RA-negative fraction. The CDR3 here is CASSYRDETQYF. For the CDR3, the DNA is TGCGCCAGCAGCTACCGGGACGAGACCCAGTACTTC.